The 5 T cell receptor beta chains below were found in one sample sequenced in a study of T cells in Graves' hyperthyroidism and ophthalmopathy. The CDR3 regions of TCR beta were amplified from RNA transcripts. During a first-round RT-PCR of the TCR CDR3, the HTBI primer set was used. TCRdb independently ran MiXCR on the multiplex PCR reads; one entry per CDR3 protein. Of around 430,000 distinct CDR3 sequences in the sample, under 15% were seen once. The sequenced sample consisted of blood. All receptors come from a woman aged 25-40 years with Graves' hyperthyroidism.

This clonotype showed up many times. Relative to the germline gene, one junction end is altered; a read error may explain this. This chain joins TRBV20-1 and TRBJ1-2; TRBD1 might be the D (6 bases). There are 14 residues in the CDR3. CDR1 is DFQATT, CDR2 SNEGSKA, per germline (reference sequence). CDR3 amino acids: CSARVVGAKYGYTF. The CDR3 DNA reads as TGCAGTGCTAGAGTAGTGGGGGCTAAATATGGCTACACCTTC.

To note about this clonotype: It may be a read error: a sequence one base away is much more abundant. CDR3 region: CASSWRPVGSYEQYF. CDR3 DNA: TGTGCCAGCAGCTGGCGACCCGTGGGCTCCTACGAGCAGTACTTC. The chain joins TRBV11-2 to TRBJ2-7; D not certain. The CDR3 spans 15 residues. The ends were cut back, 4 bases at V and 0 bases at J, with 13 bases in the middle. CDR1 SGHAT and CDR2 FQNNGV come from the germline V gene. Using reference TRBV11-2 and TRBJ2-7 for the parts outside the CDR3, the full variable domain is EAGVAQSPRYKIIEKRQSVAFWCNPISGHATLYWYQQILGQGPKLLIQFQNNGVVDDSQLPKDRFSAERLKGVDSTLKIQPAKLEDSAVYLCASSWRPVGSYEQYFGPGTRLTVT.

This clonotype was detected only a few times. This sequence joins TRBV10-1 and TRBJ1-6, with D uncertain. From germline, CDR1 is WNHNN and CDR2 SYGVQD (reference sequence). V was shortened by 3 bases and J by 7 bases, with 10 bases between the two germline ends. This CDR3 has 14 residues. CDR3 nucleotide sequence: TGCGCCAGCAGTGACGGGAGTGCGAATTCACCCCTCCACTTT. Protein product: CASSDGSANSPLHF.

This clonotype was observed a few times. The chain uses TRBV2 and TRBJ2-1, with 9 bases fitting TRBD1. V lost 1 base, J lost 4 bases, and 2 bases stayed unmatched. CDR1 is SNHLY and CDR2 is FYNNEI in the germline V gene. The CDR3 consists of 15 residues. The CDR3 sequence: CASSEGTGEYNEQFF. The CDR3 bases are TGTGCCAGCAGTGAAGGGACAGGGGAGTACAATGAGCAGTTCTTC. Full variable domain (outside the CDR3, taken from reference TRBV2 and TRBJ2-1): EPEVTQTPSHQVTQMGQEVILRCVPISNHLYFYWYRQILGQKVEFLVSFYNNEISEKSEIFDDQFSVERPDGSNFTLKIRSTKLEDSAMYFCASSEGTGEYNEQFFGPGTRLTVL.

This clonotype came up a few times. The genes are TRBV15 and TRBJ2-7, with 11 bases lining up with TRBD1. Germline assignment: CDR1 LNHNV and CDR2 YYDKDF (reference sequence). V lost 7 bases, J lost 1 base, and 3 bases stayed unmatched. There are 14 residues in the CDR3. CDR3 nucleotide sequence: TGTGCCACCACCCGGGACAGGGGGTCCTACGAGCAGTACTTC. Its protein is CATTRDRGSYEQYF.